This TCR beta chain was documented in a study of blood T cell repertoires in COVID-19. Study details: Sites in the United States, Italy and Spain provided acute and convalescent COVID-19 samples. Nucleic acid was either cDNA or gDNA, and it came from T cells, B-cell-depleted T cells, or PBMCs.

As processed by the authors: Amplification with reference gene primers provided the estimates of nucleated cell counts. Profiled with immunoSEQ multiplex PCR; TCRdb holds only in-frame clones, not every one. D and trimming were read from the DNA, whereas the V and J calls and clone size are those reported in that table. The profile shows roughly 110,000 clones, over 60% of them singletons. CDR1 and CDR2 from the germline V gene are LNHNV and YYDKDF (reference sequence). V lost 4 bases and J lost 7; bases outside the gene matches: 6. The CDR3 extends over 13 amino acids. Input material: peripheral blood. The receptor was derived from a man in his 70s with acute or convalescent COVID-19. This sequence joins TRBV15 and TRBJ2-7, with 8 bases lining up with TRBD2. CDR3 DNA: TGTGCCACCAGCACCGGGGGGGCCGAAGAGCAGTACTTC. This translates into CATSTGGAEEQYF.